This T cell receptor (beta chain) was profiled in a study of Graves' ophthalmopathy and Graves' hyperthyroidism. Study-wide results and caveats: A majority of expanded thyroid clonotypes exceeding 0.001 frequency were likewise present in blood.

Patients were diagnosed from clinical symptoms, serum thyroxine, TRAb, thyroid ultrasound and orbital computed tomography. Remarks on this clonotype: The antigen is unknown.

CDR3 size: 15 residues. The germline V and J ends were trimmed by 4 bases and 5 bases, with 17 bases remaining between them. Germline assignment: CDR1 LNHDA and CDR2 SQIVND (reference sequence). Beta-chain TCR CDR3 regions were amplified from RNA transcripts. Scientists carried out first-round RT-PCR using HTBI primers and then a second-round multiplex PCR. TCRdb recomputed calls from the multiplex PCR reads with MiXCR, one row per CDR3 protein. This table holds some 250,000 distinct CDR3 sequences, around 50% found once. Sequenced input: peripheral blood. This clonotype was sampled from an adult man with Graves' ophthalmopathy. The chain couples TRBV19 to TRBJ2-5, with D unresolved. Here the CDR3 DNA reads TGTGCCAGTAGTAAAGGACGGCTAGTCCAGGAGACCCAGTACTTC. It specifies CASSKGRLVQETQYF.